The entry that follows covers one T cell receptor beta chain sequence. The target antigen is unknown. This entry is derived from a study of vaccination and CD4 T cells after COVID-19. Across the whole study: In culture, cells were exposed to overlapping spike peptides from SARS-CoV-2, HCoV-NL63, HCoV-OC43 and HCoV-229E.

This CDR3 comprises 14 residues. Trimming took off 0 bases at V and 2 bases at J, with 9 bases between the two ends. Germline loops: CDR1 SGHNT, CDR2 YYREEE (reference sequence). The assay that was used to sequence DNA from cultured CD4+ T cells was the Oncomine TCR Beta short-read assay. TCRdb reprocessed the PCR reads with MiXCR, giving one entry per CDR3 protein. Here the sample spans over 5,500 distinct CDR3 sequences, 45% to 55% being singletons. Described treatment: roughly 11-day PBMC culture with coronavirus spike peptide pools or control peptides (ViraFEST assay). Investigators obtained the unexposed donor's CD4+ T cells before the COVID-19 pandemic (2011-2018).

The material sequenced was CD4+ T cells from blood, cultured in vitro. This sequence originates from a human donor in good health. The chain combines TRBV5-4 with TRBJ2-7; no clear D gene. The CDR3 reads CASSLGPSTYEQYF. For the CDR3, the DNA is TGTGCCAGCAGCTTGGGTCCGAGCACCTACGAGCAGTACTTC.